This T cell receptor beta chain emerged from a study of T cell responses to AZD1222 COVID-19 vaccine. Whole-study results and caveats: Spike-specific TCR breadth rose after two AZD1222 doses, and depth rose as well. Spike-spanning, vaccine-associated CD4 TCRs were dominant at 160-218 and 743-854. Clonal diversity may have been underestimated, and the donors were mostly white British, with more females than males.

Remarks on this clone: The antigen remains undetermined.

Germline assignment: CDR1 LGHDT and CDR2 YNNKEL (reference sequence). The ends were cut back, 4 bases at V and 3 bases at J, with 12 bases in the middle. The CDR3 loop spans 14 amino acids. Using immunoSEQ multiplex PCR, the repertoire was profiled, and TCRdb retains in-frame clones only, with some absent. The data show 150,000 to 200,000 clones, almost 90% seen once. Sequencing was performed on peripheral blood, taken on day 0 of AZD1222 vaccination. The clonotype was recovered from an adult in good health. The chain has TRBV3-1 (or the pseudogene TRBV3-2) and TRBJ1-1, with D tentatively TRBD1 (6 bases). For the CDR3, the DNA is TGTGCCAGCAGCCTCAGACAGGCGGACACTGAAGCTTTCTTT. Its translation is CASSLRQADTEAFF.